Included here is one TCR beta chain sequence, with context. The entry originates in a study of blood T cell repertoires in COVID-19. The data were produced by immunoSEQ multiplex PCR, yet TCRdb's version contains in-frame clones alone and is incomplete. Found here are under 200,000 clones, around 83% of them singletons; the top ten hold roughly 7%. CDR3 size: 11 residues. In germline, CDR1 is GTSNPN, CDR2 SVGIG (reference sequence). With 2 bases clipped from V and 9 bases from J, the junction kept 3 bases outside the gene matches. What was sequenced was peripheral blood. The sequence came from a woman of 80 years or more in a cohort sampled during active or convalescent COVID-19. V gene TRBV30 combines with J gene TRBJ1-1, with 7 bases aligning to TRBD1. CDR3 sequence: CAWSWTGKAFF. CDR3 bases: TGTGCCTGGAGTTGGACAGGAAAAGCTTTCTTT. The variable domain in full, completed from reference TRBV30 and TRBJ1-1, reads SQTIHQWPATLVQPVGSPLSLECTVEGTSNPNLYWYRQAAGRGLQLLFYSVGIGQISSEVPQNLSASRPQDRQFILSSKKLLLSDSGFYLCAWSWTGKAFFGQGTRLTVV.